The rows below give T cell receptor beta chains drawn from one sample of a study of graft-versus-host responses after intestinal transplantation. Assay used: immunoSEQ multiplex PCR; TCRdb lists only in-frame clones, some missing. The repertoire consists of about 16,000 clones, with around three quarters occurring once and the leading ten covering 15% to 20%. The sequences come from ileum tissue, collected 104 days after intestinal transplant. The source is a human patient who received an intestinal transplant, so some T cells may come from the graft donor. CDR3s include the opening cysteine and the closing phenylalanine or tryptophan. D genes are given only for firm matches. Size is stated for part of the rows, as once, few or many counts, or as a class when the clone is expanded.

v_gene: TRBV6-4
j_gene: TRBJ2-2
abundance: once
d_gene: .
CDR3aa: CASSDGGTGELFF
CDR3nt: TGTGCCAGCAGTGATGGCGGCACCGGGGAGCTGTTTTTT

v_gene: TRBV6-9
j_gene: TRBJ1-5
abundance: .
d_gene: TRBD1
CDR3aa: CASSGRQGGQPQHF
CDR3nt: TGTGCCAGCAGTGGTCGACAGGGAGGACAGCCCCAGCATTTT

v_gene: TRBV4-2
j_gene: TRBJ2-7
abundance: .
d_gene: TRBD2
CDR3aa: CASSPMTSNRYEQYF
CDR3nt: TGTGCCAGCAGCCCCATGACTAGCAACCGTTACGAGCAGTACTTC

v_gene: TRBV12-5
j_gene: TRBJ1-1
abundance: .
d_gene: .
CDR3aa: CASGLAQGWGNTEAFF
CDR3nt: TGTGCTAGTGGTTTGGCCCAAGGTTGGGGGAACACTGAAGCTTTCTTT

v_gene: TRBV5-6
j_gene: TRBJ2-1
abundance: .
d_gene: .
CDR3aa: CASSFGGRGNEQFF
CDR3nt: TGTGCCAGCAGCTTTGGGGGCCGTGGGAATGAGCAGTTCTTC

v_gene: TRBV15
j_gene: TRBJ1-5
abundance: .
d_gene: .
CDR3aa: CATSRDSGRNQPQHF
CDR3nt: TGTGCCACCAGCAGGGATTCGGGGCGTAATCAGCCCCAGCATTTT

v_gene: TRBV6-1
j_gene: TRBJ1-2
abundance: .
d_gene: .
CDR3aa: CAGGTDTYYGYTF
CDR3nt: TGTGCCGGAGGGACGGACACATACTATGGCTACACCTTC

v_gene: TRBV7-1
j_gene: TRBJ2-3
abundance: once
d_gene: .
CDR3aa: CASSLGGGIDTQYF
CDR3nt: TGTGCCAGCAGCTTAGGAGGGGGGATTGATACGCAGTATTTT

v_gene: TRBV11-3
j_gene: TRBJ2-1
abundance: .
d_gene: TRBD2
CDR3aa: CASSYVGGNEQFF
CDR3nt: TGTGCCAGCAGCTACGTCGGGGGGAATGAGCAGTTCTTC

v_gene: TRBV12-5
j_gene: TRBJ2-7
abundance: .
d_gene: TRBD1
CDR3aa: CASGLVSRDSEAYEQYF
CDR3nt: TGTGCTAGTGGTTTGGTATCTCGGGACAGCGAAGCCTACGAGCAGTACTTC

v_gene: TRBV5-1
j_gene: TRBJ2-5
abundance: .
d_gene: .
CDR3aa: CASSLTETQYF
CDR3nt: TGCGCCAGCAGCTTGACCGAGACCCAGTACTTC

v_gene: TRBV19
j_gene: TRBJ1-1
abundance: .
d_gene: .
CDR3aa: CASRAGGLVNTEAFF
CDR3nt: TGTGCCAGTAGGGCGGGGGGGCTGGTGAACACTGAAGCTTTCTTT

v_gene: TRBV15
j_gene: TRBJ1-5
abundance: .
d_gene: .
CDR3aa: CATSREQGLPALNQPQHF
CDR3nt: TGTGCCACCAGCAGAGAGCAAGGACTCCCGGCCCTCAATCAGCCCCAGCATTTT

v_gene: TRBV7-6
j_gene: TRBJ2-3
abundance: .
d_gene: .
CDR3aa: CATAPLYPSLPDTQYF
CDR3nt: TGTGCCACCGCGCCACTATACCCTTCCCTTCCAGATACGCAGTATTTT

v_gene: TRBV29-1
j_gene: TRBJ2-7
abundance: .
d_gene: TRBD1
CDR3aa: CSVEEEQGARPGYEQYF
CDR3nt: TGCAGCGTTGAAGAAGAACAGGGGGCGAGACCAGGGTACGAGCAGTACTTC

v_gene: TRBV6-5
j_gene: TRBJ2-7
abundance: .
d_gene: .
CDR3aa: CASSYAHPETYEQYF
CDR3nt: TGTGCCAGCAGTTACGCCCACCCTGAGACCTACGAGCAGTACTTC

v_gene: TRBV18
j_gene: TRBJ2-1
abundance: .
d_gene: TRBD2
CDR3aa: CASWTSGTYNEQFF
CDR3nt: TGTGCCAGCTGGACTAGCGGGACTTACAATGAGCAGTTCTTC

v_gene: TRBV4-2
j_gene: TRBJ1-5
abundance: .
d_gene: .
CDR3aa: CASSQEMGGIQPQHF
CDR3nt: TGTGCCAGCAGCCAAGAAATGGGAGGGATTCAGCCCCAGCATTTT

v_gene: TRBV27
j_gene: TRBJ2-7
abundance: .
d_gene: TRBD2
CDR3aa: CARTQPARPGGLCYEQYF
CDR3nt: TGTGCCAGGACCCAACCAGCACGCCCGGGAGGTCTCTGCTACGAGCAGTACTTC

v_gene: TRBV5-6
j_gene: TRBJ1-1
abundance: .
d_gene: TRBD1
CDR3aa: CASSSNRGGTEAFF
CDR3nt: TGTGCCAGCAGCTCCAACAGGGGAGGGACTGAAGCTTTCTTT

v_gene: TRBV7-9
j_gene: TRBJ1-2
abundance: .
d_gene: .
CDR3aa: CASSLGQGYTF
CDR3nt: TGTGCCAGCAGCTTAGGACAAGGCTACACCTTC

v_gene: TRBV27
j_gene: TRBJ2-4
abundance: .
d_gene: .
CDR3aa: CASSLFGGTAKNIQYF
CDR3nt: TGTGCCAGCAGTTTATTTGGGGGAACGGCCAAAAACATTCAGTACTTC

v_gene: TRBV25-1
j_gene: TRBJ1-2
abundance: .
d_gene: TRBD1
CDR3aa: CASSSRQGLHYGYTF
CDR3nt: TGTGCCAGCAGTTCACGACAGGGCTTACACTATGGCTACACCTTC

v_gene: TRBV4-2
j_gene: TRBJ1-2
abundance: .
d_gene: TRBD1
CDR3aa: CASSLDRGREKTGYTF
CDR3nt: TGTGCCAGCAGCTTGGACAGGGGGCGCGAAAAAACGGGCTACACCTTC

v_gene: TRBV7-3
j_gene: TRBJ2-7
abundance: .
d_gene: .
CDR3aa: CASSLSPNHYEQYF
CDR3nt: TGTGCCAGCAGCTTATCTCCCAACCACTACGAGCAGTACTTC

v_gene: TRBV11-3
j_gene: TRBJ2-7
abundance: .
d_gene: TRBD1
CDR3aa: CASSSDRVTYEQYF
CDR3nt: TGTGCCAGCAGCTCGGACAGGGTTACCTACGAGCAGTACTTC

v_gene: TRBV7-9
j_gene: TRBJ2-1
abundance: .
d_gene: .
CDR3aa: CASSSGLSSADNEQFF
CDR3nt: TGTGCCAGCAGCTCCGGGTTGAGTTCGGCGGACAATGAGCAGTTCTTC

v_gene: TRBV18
j_gene: TRBJ1-1
abundance: .
d_gene: .
CDR3aa: CASSNRVGNTEAFF
CDR3nt: TGTGCCAGCTCAAACAGGGTAGGAAACACTGAAGCTTTCTTT

v_gene: TRBV7-9
j_gene: TRBJ2-1
abundance: .
d_gene: .
CDR3aa: CASSINKNEQFF
CDR3nt: TGTGCCAGCAGCATAAATAAGAATGAGCAGTTCTTC

v_gene: TRBV27
j_gene: TRBJ1-5
abundance: .
d_gene: .
CDR3aa: CASSPTRSAQPQHF
CDR3nt: TGTGCCAGCAGTCCCACGAGGTCAGCTCAGCCCCAGCATTTT

v_gene: TRBV10-3
j_gene: TRBJ1-2
abundance: few
d_gene: .
CDR3aa: CAIRTSNYGYTF
CDR3nt: TGTGCCATCAGGACCTCAAACTATGGCTACACCTTC

v_gene: TRBV27
j_gene: TRBJ1-2
abundance: .
d_gene: .
CDR3aa: CASSPLSDINYGYTF
CDR3nt: TGTGCCAGCAGTCCCCTATCGGACATAAACTATGGCTACACCTTC

v_gene: TRBV7-3
j_gene: TRBJ1-2
abundance: once
d_gene: TRBD1
CDR3aa: CASSADPGQGGPGYTF
CDR3nt: TGTGCCAGCAGCGCCGATCCGGGACAGGGGGGTCCTGGCTACACCTTC

v_gene: TRBV28
j_gene: TRBJ1-5
abundance: .
d_gene: .
CDR3aa: CASSPWFGRPQHF
CDR3nt: TGTGCCAGCAGTCCGTGGTTCGGTCGGCCCCAGCATTTT

v_gene: TRBV28
j_gene: TRBJ1-1
abundance: .
d_gene: TRBD1
CDR3aa: CASRRTGANTEAFF
CDR3nt: TGTGCCAGCAGGCGTACAGGGGCGAACACTGAAGCTTTCTTT

v_gene: TRBV6-5
j_gene: TRBJ2-5
abundance: .
d_gene: .
CDR3aa: CASSEQKETQYF
CDR3nt: TGTGCCAGCAGTGAGCAGAAAGAGACCCAGTACTTC

v_gene: TRBV18
j_gene: TRBJ2-7
abundance: .
d_gene: .
CDR3aa: CASSPGLAGYEQYF
CDR3nt: TGTGCCAGCTCACCGGGACTGGCAGGCTACGAGCAGTACTTC

v_gene: TRBV5-1
j_gene: TRBJ2-1
abundance: .
d_gene: TRBD2
CDR3aa: CASSLGASGNNEQFF
CDR3nt: TGCGCCAGCAGCTTGGGGGCTAGCGGGAACAATGAGCAGTTCTTC

v_gene: TRBV18
j_gene: TRBJ2-1
abundance: .
d_gene: .
CDR3aa: CASSPNNEQFF
CDR3nt: TGTGCCAGCTCACCCAATAATGAGCAGTTCTTC

v_gene: TRBV28
j_gene: TRBJ2-5
abundance: .
d_gene: .
CDR3aa: CASSFSPGLTRETQYF
CDR3nt: TGTGCCAGCAGTTTCTCTCCGGGACTCACTCGGGAGACCCAGTACTTC

v_gene: TRBV28
j_gene: TRBJ2-7
abundance: .
d_gene: TRBD1
CDR3aa: CASSLKTGLPYEQYF
CDR3nt: TGTGCCAGCAGTTTAAAGACAGGGTTACCCTACGAGCAGTACTTC

v_gene: TRBV6-8
j_gene: TRBJ2-7
abundance: .
d_gene: .
CDR3aa: CASSFLPAGAVTYEQYF
CDR3nt: TGTGCCAGCAGTTTCCTCCCCGCGGGGGCGGTGACCTACGAGCAGTACTTC